The entry below gives a single TCR beta chain sequence along with its context. Antigen specificity is unknown. The sample originates from a study of beta chain features in type 1 diabetes. Study-level results: Individuals with type 1 diabetes displayed fewer insertions and more deletions at VDJ junctions.

Germline assignment: CDR1 SGDLS and CDR2 YYNGEE. This CDR3 contains 14 residues. Trimming cost V 6 bases and J 2 bases, with 15 bases left between them. Populations obtained by sorting all exceeded 95% purity. Expressed TCRB transcripts were sequenced after all isolated RNA was converted to cDNA. Only in-frame clones appear in the TCRdb table, and some are missing; sequencing was by immunoSEQ multiplex PCR. This table has approximately 150,000 clones, less than 9.5% appearing once. V gene TRBV9 combines with J gene TRBJ2-7; tentative D call: TRBD1 (6 bases). This TCR was sampled from a woman between 18 and 30 years old in good health. Sequencing was carried out using central memory CD4+ T cells from blood. Here the CDR3 DNA reads TGTGCCAGCAACCGGGGTAACAGGGCCTACGAGCAGTACTTC. Translating it yields CASNRGNRAYEQYF. Filled out from reference TRBV9 and TRBJ2-7, the complete variable domain reads DSGVTQTPKHLITATGQRVTLRCSPRSGDLSVYWYQQSLDQGLQFLIQYYNGEERAKGNILERFSAQQFPDLHSELNLSSLELGDSALYFCASNRGNRAYEQYFGPGTRLTVT.